A single sample gave rise to the 12 T cell receptor beta chains below, sequenced in a study of human T cells and chemical hapten exposure. Time point given: healthy volunteer bleed at 6 weeks. The template was total RNA from unfractionated whole blood. Each CDR3 protein gets one entry after TCRdb re-called the RACE reads with MiXCR. This sample carries roughly 80,000 distinct CDR3 sequences, 8.6% of them seen once, and the ten largest clones take roughly 1.5%. Sequencing used whole blood. The receptors stem from a female donor in good health. Some clones in this sample may be carry-over from other donors' samples.

The chain recombines TRBV21-1 with TRBJ1-1; the table assigns TRBD1, which was not confirmed against the DNA. TRBV21-1 is designated a pseudogene. There are 14 residues in the CDR3. The CDR3 bases are TGTGCCAGCAGCCCCACCTTCCGCCCGGGGAAGGCTTTCTTT. Amino acid sequence: CASSPTFRPGKAFF.

There are many counts of this clonotype. V usage is TRBV7-3 and J usage is TRBJ2-1; D could derive from TRBD1 or TRBD2 (5 bases each). V lost 5 bases and J 3 bases, leaving 14 bases between the germline ends. The CDR3 is made up of 15 amino acids. Germline CDR1 reads SGHTA; CDR2 reads FQGTGA. Written as DNA, the CDR3 is TGTGCCAGCAGCCAGATGGGGGAGCTCTACAATGAGCAGTTCTTC. Residues: CASSQMGELYNEQFF.

This clonotype was seen repeatedly, ten times or more. The chain employs TRBV5-1 and TRBJ1-1, with TRBD1 as a possible D gene (5 bases). Trimming took 4 bases from V and 4 from J, leaving 17 bases between them. Germline assignment: CDR1 SGHRS and CDR2 YFSETQ. CDR3 length: 15 amino acids. The CDR3 region has the DNA TGCGCCAGCAGCGCCGGCAGGGCCATGACCACTGAAGCTTTCTTT. Residues: CASSAGRAMTTEAFF.

This clonotype was recorded at least ten times. The chain combines TRBV15 with TRBJ1-1; no clear D. The V and J ends lost 3 bases and 1 base respectively, with 6 bases between them. CDR1 is LNHNV, CDR2 YYDKDF, per germline (reference sequence). This CDR3 region has 13 residues. Here the CDR3 reads CATSRAPNTEAFF. The CDR3 region has the DNA TGTGCCACCAGCAGGGCGCCGAACACTGAAGCTTTCTTT.

The chain has TRBV19 and TRBJ2-5; the match to TRBD2 covers 10 bases. V was pared by 7 bases and J by 3 bases, with 17 bases of the junction left unmatched. Germline CDR1 LNHDA, CDR2 SQIVND (reference sequence). This CDR3 spans 18 amino acids. The CDR3 DNA sequence: TGTGCCAGTACCGCCCAAGGTCGACGAGGACTAGCGGAAGAGACCCAGTACTTC. This encodes CASTAQGRRGLAEETQYF.

This clonotype has ten or more counts. The chain links TRBV25-1 to TRBJ1-3; 11 nucleotides agree with TRBD1. The germline CDR1 and CDR2 sequences are MGHDK and SYGVNS. Trimming took 7 bases from V and 6 from J; bases not matched to a gene: 5. The CDR3 extends over 14 amino acids. The CDR3 DNA sequence: TGTGCCAGCATGGGACAGGGGGTTCCAAACACCATATATTTT. This translates into CASMGQGVPNTIYF.

This clonotype was detected a few times. Possible read error: a much larger clone is one base away. J is TRBJ1-5 and V is TRBV18; no firm D call. The CDR3 loop spans 14 amino acids. CDR1 is KGHSH, CDR2 LQKENI, per germline. CDR3 sequence (DNA): TGTGCCAGCTCACCAGACACAGAGAATCAGCCCCAGAATTTT. The encoded protein is CASSPDTENQPQNF.

This clonotype was seen more than once but under ten times. The chain is built from TRBV6-1 and TRBJ1-2, with D possibly matching TRBD1 (5 bases). Trimming removed 3 bases from V and 6 bases from J, with 8 bases in between. Per the germline V gene, CDR1 is MNHNS and CDR2 is SASEGT. The CDR3 runs 12 residues. The CDR3 region is CASSETVDGYTF. CDR3 DNA: TGTGCCAGCAGTGAGACAGTTGATGGCTACACCTTC.

This clonotype has a count of ten or more. The chain couples TRBV20-1 to TRBJ1-5; D perhaps matches TRBD1 (6 bases). There are 15 residues in the CDR3. Per the germline V gene, CDR1 is DFQATT and CDR2 is SNEGSKA (reference sequence). Trimming cost V 0 bases and J 6 bases, with 15 bases left between them. The CDR3 is CSARDSQGSIQPQHF. The DNA for the CDR3 is TGCAGTGCTAGAGATAGCCAGGGGAGTATTCAGCCCCAGCATTTT.

This clonotype was seen many times. The rearrangement uses TRBV12-3 or TRBV12-4 and TRBJ2-4; D is tentatively TRBD1 or TRBD2 (5 bases each). V was shortened by 0 bases and J by 0 bases, with 12 bases between the two germline ends. This CDR3 spans 17 amino acids. The CDR3: CASSLAGTLLAKNIQYF. The CDR3 bases are TGTGCCAGCAGTTTAGCTGGGACCTTGCTAGCCAAAAACATTCAGTACTTC.

This chain joins TRBV11-2 and TRBJ1-1; D not certain. Germline V gene sequence: CDR1 SGHAT, CDR2 FQNNGV. V was clipped by 1 base and J by 1 base, with 7 bases between them. This CDR3 is built from 14 residues. The CDR3 spells CASSLVTGNTEAFF. CDR3 in DNA: TGTGCCAGCAGCTTAGTAACCGGGAACACTGAAGCTTTCTTT. The variable domain in full, completed from reference TRBV11-2 and TRBJ1-1, reads EAGVAQSPRYKIIEKRQSVAFWCNPISGHATLYWYQQILGQGPKLLIQFQNNGVVDDSQLPKDRFSAERLKGVDSTLKIQPAKLEDSAVYLCASSLVTGNTEAFFGQGTRLTVV.

This clonotype was seen ten or more times. The V and J genes are TRBV4-2 and TRBJ1-4; D gene uncertain. CDR3 length equals 15 residues. CDR1 and CDR2 from the germline V gene are LGHNA and YNFKEQ. Trimming shortened V by 4 bases and J by 4 bases, and 13 bases separated the two germline ends. CDR3 coding DNA: TGTGCCAGCAGCCCCTCGGTTCGAGTTAATGAAAAACTGTTTTTT. It codes for CASSPSVRVNEKLFF.